Below, one TCR beta chain is given with its context. Per the original methods: Nucleated cell counts were estimated from reference gene primer amplification. Sequenced by immunoSEQ multiplex PCR; TCRdb stores in-frame clones only, minus some. V and J calls and clone size are as listed in that table; D and trimming were resolved from the DNA. Among 220,000 or so clones listed, 70% to 85% were seen once. The data were taken from a study of blood T cell repertoires in COVID-19. Looking at the study overall: The United States, Italy and Spain were the sources of the acute and convalescent COVID-19 samples. Sample material is recorded as cDNA or gDNA derived from T cells, B-cell-depleted T cells, or PBMCs.

This sequence originates from an elderly woman with acute or convalescent COVID-19. Source material: peripheral blood.

For the CDR3, the DNA is TGTGCCAGCAGCTTAGCCGTGACAGGGGTCGAAAAACTGTTTTTT. Translating it yields CASSLAVTGVEKLFF. This chain connects TRBV7-2 to TRBJ1-4, with 8 bases lining up with TRBD1. Trimming cost V 0 bases and J 8 bases; bases outside gene matches: 5. The CDR3 consists of 15 residues. Germline lookup yields CDR1 SGHTA and CDR2 FQGNSA.